Listed below are T cell receptor beta chains from one sample, sequenced in a study of T cell responses to AZD1222 COVID-19 vaccine. The repertoire was sequenced with immunoSEQ multiplex PCR; TCRdb's copy has only in-frame clones and lacks some. The sample has around 110,000 clones; 80% to 90% are singletons. The input for sequencing was peripheral blood, taken on day 0 of AZD1222 vaccination. The receptors were sampled from an adult in good health. CDR3s include the opening cysteine and the closing phenylalanine or tryptophan. A D gene is named only where the DNA matches it firmly. Not all rows give a size; the values are once, few, many and, for expanded clones, a class.

D gene,V gene,clone size,J gene,CDR3 DNA,CDR3 protein
.,TRBV6-1,.,TRBJ1-5,TGTGCCAGCAGTGAAACCCAGGGTAGGAATCAGCCCCAGCATTTT,CASSETQGRNQPQHF
.,TRBV27,.,TRBJ2-7,TGTGCCAGCAGTTTTCGAGGACGGTTCTCCTACGAGCAGTACTTC,CASSFRGRFSYEQYF
TRBD2,TRBV7-2,.,TRBJ2-1,TGTGCCAGCAGCTTAGCGCGGGAGTCCTACAATGAGCAGTTCTTC,CASSLARESYNEQFF
TRBD2,TRBV18,.,TRBJ2-1,TGTGCCAGCTCACCAGGAACTAGCGGGGGGACTTACAATGAGCAGTTCTTC,CASSPGTSGGTYNEQFF
TRBD1,TRBV10-3,.,TRBJ2-3,TGTGCCTCAACGACCCAACAGGGGACAAGCACAGATACGCAGTATTTT,CASTTQQGTSTDTQYF
TRBD1,TRBV7-9,.,TRBJ2-1,TGTGCCAGCAGCCTCGGGACAGGGGCAGACGATGAGCAGTTCTTC,CASSLGTGADDEQFF
TRBD1,TRBV10-1,.,TRBJ1-5,TGCGCCAGCAGTGAAGAGACAGGGGGCGAGGATCAGCCCCAGCATTTT,CASSEETGGEDQPQHF
.,TRBV12-3/TRBV12-4,.,TRBJ1-5,TGTGCCAGCAGTCGGGACATTAATCAGCCCCAGCATTTT,CASSRDINQPQHF
.,TRBV7-9,.,TRBJ2-7,TGTGCCAGCAGCTTAGGCAGCGGCTCCTACGAGCAGTACTTC,CASSLGSGSYEQYF
TRBD1,TRBV6-5,.,TRBJ1-2,TGTGCCAGCAGAAGGACAGGGGCCCCGGGCTACACCTTC,CASRRTGAPGYTF
.,TRBV18,once,TRBJ2-3,TGTGCCAGCTCAGCCGGGACTTCAGGCACAGATACGCAGTATTTT,CASSAGTSGTDTQYF
.,TRBV28,.,TRBJ1-2,TGTGCCAGCAGGCGGCAGAACTATGGCTACACCTTC,CASRRQNYGYTF
.,TRBV6-5,.,TRBJ1-6,TGTGCCAGCAGTTACTCGGCGTGGCAGACCAATTCACCCCTCCACTTT,CASSYSAWQTNSPLHF
.,TRBV7-8,.,TRBJ1-2,TGTGCCAGCAGCTTAGTGGGCGCTGGGGGCTACACCTTC,CASSLVGAGGYTF
.,TRBV18,.,TRBJ1-3,TGTGCCAGCTCACCACGGGGCAGGGGAGGCTCTGGAAACACCATATATTTT,CASSPRGRGGSGNTIYF
TRBD1,TRBV2,.,TRBJ1-2,TGTGCCAGCAGCACCCACGGGACAGGAAACTATGGCTACACCTTC,CASSTHGTGNYGYTF
.,TRBV30,.,TRBJ1-2,TGTGCCTGGAGCCCACGGGGGGGGCGCACCTATGGCTACACCTTC,CAWSPRGGRTYGYTF
.,TRBV2,.,TRBJ1-5,TGTGCCAGCACGGCGGGAAGTGGGAATCAGCCCCAGCATTTT,CASTAGSGNQPQHF
.,TRBV27,.,TRBJ1-4,TGTGCCAGCAGTTTATCTACCCAGAGGGGTGAAAAACTGTTTTTT,CASSLSTQRGEKLFF
.,TRBV3-1/TRBV3-2,.,TRBJ1-1,TGTGCCAGCAGCCGGGACAATCTAGAAGCTTTCTTT,CASSRDNLEAFF
.,TRBV7-8,few,TRBJ1-1,TGTGCCAGCAGCGTTACATTGAACACTGAAGCTTTCTTT,CASSVTLNTEAFF
.,TRBV27,.,TRBJ1-5,TGTGCCAGCAAAACGCTAGCCTCAGGTTGGGTTCAGCCCCAGCATTTT,CASKTLASGWVQPQHF
.,TRBV7-2,.,TRBJ2-1,TGTGCCAGCAGCTTAGTCCTTGTAGTAAATGAGCAGTTCTTC,CASSLVLVVNEQFF
.,TRBV6-2/TRBV6-3,.,TRBJ1-3,TGTGCCAGCAGTTACTCAGCGACAGCTGGAAACACCATATATTTT,CASSYSATAGNTIYF
TRBD2,TRBV5-1,.,TRBJ2-3,TGCGCCAGCAGCGAAATAGCGGGGCGAGACGCAGATACGCAGTATTTT,CASSEIAGRDADTQYF
.,TRBV29-1,.,TRBJ2-3,TGCAGCGTTGTATATAGCACAGATACGCAGTATTTT,CSVVYSTDTQYF
TRBD1,TRBV6-5,.,TRBJ2-6,TGTGCCGTCAGGGGGCCGGGGGCCAACGTCCTGACTTTC,CAVRGPGANVLTF